Shown below are 10 T cell receptor beta chains from a single sample sequenced in a study of monozygotic twins with inflammatory bowel disease. TCRdb re-analyzed the 5' RACE reads; it lists each CDR3 protein once, without DNA. The table counts around 450,000 distinct CDR3 sequences; 2.4% lies in the top ten. The sample taken for sequencing was blood. These TCRs come from a human donor with ulcerative colitis or Crohn's disease, or a healthy co-twin of an affected twin (not recorded which).

V usage is TRBV5-8 and J usage is TRBJ2-5; TCRdb's D gene call, TRBD1, goes unchecked for lack of DNA. In germline, CDR1 is SGHTS, CDR2 YDEGEE. This CDR3 has 14 residues. The CDR3 loop reads CASSLWGQGATQYF.

This sequence joins TRBV4-3 and TRBJ2-1. Germline V gene sequence: CDR1 LGHNA, CDR2 YSLEER. There are 17 residues in the CDR3. CDR3 amino acids: CASSQDLGSSSYNEQFF.

The rearrangement uses TRBV24-1 and TRBJ2-3; the D call from TCRdb, TRBD2, cannot be confirmed without DNA. The CDR3 spans 17 residues. Germline V gene lookup returns CDR1 KGHDR and CDR2 SFDVKD. The CDR3: CATSDPGLAGVADTQYF.

This chain links TRBV19 with TRBJ1-1. The germline gives CDR1 LNHDA, CDR2 SQIVND (reference sequence). The CDR3 runs 14 residues. CDR3 residues: CASSVRGGTTEAFF. The whole variable domain, remainder taken from reference TRBV19 and TRBJ1-1, is DGGITQSPKYLFRKEGQNVTLSCEQNLNHDAMYWYRQDPGQGLRLIYYSQIVNDFQKGDIAEGYSVSREKKESFPLTVTSAQKNPTAFYLCASSVRGGTTEAFFGQGTRLTVV.

The chain recombines TRBV28 with TRBJ2-7; TCRdb names TRBD2, which stays unverified in the absence of DNA. This CDR3 contains 15 residues. CDR1 is MDHEN, CDR2 SYDVKM, per germline. The CDR3 loop is CASSQRGPPSYEQYF.

The CDR3 reads CSVIPQGSGYTF. The V call is TRBV29-1, the J call TRBJ1-2. This CDR3 region has 12 residues. The germline V gene encodes CDR1 SQVTM and CDR2 ANQGSEA.

This rearrangement joins TRBV7-2 to TRBJ2-1; TCRdb proposes TRBD2, but this gene call is untestable without DNA. The germline V gene encodes CDR1 SGHTA and CDR2 FQGNSA. This CDR3 contains 17 residues. CDR3 residues: CASSPQPGAGGDNEQFF.

The chain combines TRBV12-3 or TRBV12-4 with TRBJ2-1; TCRdb reports TRBD2, a call that lacks DNA to check it against. The CDR3 consists of 15 residues. This CDR3 is CASSKTSGVYNEQFF.

This chain connects TRBV29-1 to TRBJ1-1. The CDR3 consists of 11 residues. Germline V gene data show CDR1 as SQVTM and CDR2 as ANQGSEA. The CDR3 reads CSVESPYSAFF.

The chain uses TRBV20-1 and TRBJ1-6; TCRdb names TRBD1, which stays unverified in the absence of DNA. The CDR3 totals 12 residues. Germline V lookup: CDR1 DFQATT, CDR2 SNEGSKA (reference sequence). The CDR3 loop reads CSARKQGMALHF.